This entry lists 30 T cell receptor beta chains sequenced from one sample in a study of shared clonotypes between healthy human individuals. This table comes from immunoSEQ multiplex PCR, and its TCRdb copy is limited to in-frame clones, with some not included. The data contain approximately 720,000 clones, roughly nine tenths of them singletons. Only CD45RO-negative cells positively selected for CCR7 counted as naive CD8 cells, so terminally differentiated effector memory CD45RA+ cells were excluded. The sequenced sample consisted of naive CD8+ T cells sorted from blood. These receptors were collected from a man aged 25 to 45 in good health.

V is TRBV5-4 and J is TRBJ2-1; 7 nucleotides agree with TRBD2. The CDR3 runs to 18 residues. The germline V gene has CDR1 SGHNT and CDR2 YYREEE (reference sequence). Trimming removed 3 bases from V and 5 bases from J; junction bases left unmatched: 17. The CDR3 nucleotides read TGTGCCAGCAGCTCGCCTACCCCCGGGCTAGCGGCAAACAATGAGCAGTTCTTC. Its translation: CASSSPTPGLAANNEQFF.

The chain employs TRBV15 and TRBJ1-1, with a tentative D call TRBD1 (6 bases). Trimming stripped 1 base from V and 4 bases from J, with 19 bases between. The length of the CDR3 is 17 residues. The germline CDR1 and CDR2 sequences are LNHNV and YYDKDF (reference sequence). This CDR3 reads CATSRGRAGETATEAFF. The CDR3 DNA follows: TGTGCCACCAGCAGAGGTAGGGCAGGGGAAACGGCCACTGAAGCTTTCTTT.

The chain employs TRBV19 and TRBJ2-7; tentatively, D is TRBD1 (5 bases). The CDR3 totals 13 residues. The V gene's germline CDR1 is LNHDA and CDR2 SQIVND (reference sequence). V was pared by 8 bases and J by 1 base, with 12 bases between. CDR3 sequence reads: CASASTGSYEQYF. CDR3 bases: TGTGCCAGTGCCTCTACAGGTTCCTACGAGCAGTACTTC. Supplemented by reference TRBV19 and TRBJ2-7, the full variable domain reads DGGITQSPKYLFRKEGQNVTLSCEQNLNHDAMYWYRQDPGQGLRLIYYSQIVNDFQKGDIAEGYSVSREKKESFPLTVTSAQKNPTAFYLCASASTGSYEQYFGPGTRLTVT.

J is TRBJ2-3 and V is TRBV19; D tentatively fits TRBD1 or TRBD2 (5 bases each). The V end lost 6 bases, the J end lost 6 bases, and 13 bases lay between the germline ends. Germline V gene lookup returns CDR1 LNHDA and CDR2 SQIVND (reference sequence). The CDR3 spans 13 residues. CDR3 amino acids: CASRTRDADTQYF. CDR3 nucleotides: TGTGCCAGTAGAACACGGGACGCGGATACGCAGTATTTT.

The chain is built from TRBV7-9 and TRBJ2-2; D is possibly TRBD1 (5 bases). The CDR3 covers 15 residues. Germline CDR1 is SEHNR and CDR2 is FQNEAQ (reference sequence). Trimming took off 1 base at V and 6 bases at J, with 12 bases between the two ends. The CDR3 nucleotides read TGTGCCAGCAGCTTAGAAGGGGTTTGGGCCGGGGAGCTGTTTTTT. Residues: CASSLEGVWAGELFF.

The chain recombines TRBV4-1 with TRBJ2-2; D unclear. V was shortened by 2 bases and J by 6 bases, with 7 bases between the two germline ends. This CDR3 is 13 amino acids long. Germline V CDR1 and CDR2: MGHRA, YSYEKL. This CDR3 reads CASSQRAAGELFF. CDR3 sequence (DNA): TGCGCCAGCAGCCAAAGGGCGGCCGGGGAGCTGTTTTTT.

The rearrangement joins TRBV28 to TRBJ1-1; weak D call: TRBD1 (5 bases). This CDR3 is 13 amino acids long. V was trimmed by 1 base and J by 6 bases, leaving 9 bases between them. Germline V gene sequence: CDR1 MDHEN, CDR2 SYDVKM. The CDR3 DNA follows: TGTGCCAGCAGTTTATCAGGGTTGTCTGAAGCTTTCTTT. Its translation: CASSLSGLSEAFF.

The chain couples TRBV9 to TRBJ1-4, with D unresolved. CDR3 length equals 16 residues. Between the trimmed V and J ends, which lost 4 bases and 5 bases, there was a span of 18 bases. Germline V gene lookup returns CDR1 SGDLS and CDR2 YYNGEE. Here the CDR3 DNA reads TGTGCCAGCAGCCCCAGTGTTGTTGGCAGGAATGAAAAACTGTTTTTT. Amino acids: CASSPSVVGRNEKLFF.

The gene calls are TRBV18 and TRBJ2-2, with no clear D. CDR1 is KGHSH and CDR2 is LQKENI in the germline V gene. The CDR3 is 16 amino acids. V was pared by 2 bases and J by 1 base, with 11 bases between. CDR3 sequence reads: CASSPVSQKNTGELFF. The CDR3 nucleotides read TGTGCCAGCTCACCAGTGTCCCAGAAGAACACCGGGGAGCTGTTTTTT.

J is TRBJ1-1 and V is TRBV29-1; D remains ambiguous. Germline CDR1 is SQVTM and CDR2 is ANQGSEA. V dropped 2 bases and J dropped 6 bases, with 7 bases sitting between them. CDR3 length: 11 residues. DNA of the CDR3: TGCAGCGTTGAATGGAGGGCTGAAGCTTTCTTT. It specifies CSVEWRAEAFF.

The chain combines TRBV5-6 with TRBJ2-7; 9 positions agree with TRBD2. Germline CDR1 SGHDT, CDR2 YYEEEE. Trimming at V came to 2 bases and at J to 2 bases, leaving 2 bases not matched to a gene. CDR3 length equals 14 residues. Here the CDR3 reads CASSFGTSPYEQYF. Here the CDR3 DNA reads TGTGCCAGCAGCTTCGGGACTAGCCCCTACGAGCAGTACTTC.

This clone was observed a handful of times. This chain connects TRBV27 to TRBJ2-7, with D possibly TRBD1 on 5 matching bases. Deletions cut 1 base from V and 4 bases from J, with 14 bases between. Germline values: CDR1 MNHEY, CDR2 SMNVEV (reference sequence). This CDR3 has 15 amino acids. The CDR3: CASSLYSDSRYEQYF. The CDR3 bases are TGTGCCAGCAGTTTATATTCCGACAGTCGGTACGAGCAGTACTTC.

This clone was observed once. The chain recombines TRBV7-8 with TRBJ2-3; 8 nucleotides match TRBD1. This CDR3 spans 17 amino acids. Losses at the gene ends were 2 bases for V and 2 bases for J; bases not matched to a gene: 9. Germline V gene data show CDR1 as SGHVS and CDR2 as FQNEAQ. The CDR3 spells CASSLSSGGADTDTQYF. The CDR3 nucleotides read TGTGCCAGCAGCTTATCATCAGGGGGCGCGGACACAGATACGCAGTATTTT.

The chain couples TRBV11-2 to TRBJ1-1; D call uncertain. The CDR3 is 14 residues long. The V end lost 5 bases, the J end lost 1 base, and 11 bases lay between the germline ends. Germline V gives CDR1 SGHAT, CDR2 FQNNGV. Written as DNA, the CDR3 is TGTGCCAGCAGCCGAACAGATTGGAACACTGAAGCTTTCTTT. Protein sequence: CASSRTDWNTEAFF.

This rearrangement joins TRBV5-4 to TRBJ2-1; D unclear. The CDR3 has 12 amino acids. V dropped 4 bases and J dropped 6 bases, with 8 bases sitting between them. In germline, CDR1 is SGHNT, CDR2 YYREEE (reference sequence). This CDR3 is CASSGPVNEQFF. CDR3 bases: TGTGCCAGCAGCGGACCCGTCAATGAGCAGTTCTTC. The full variable domain, its missing parts supplied by reference TRBV5-4 and TRBJ2-1, is ETGVTQSPTHLIKTRGQQVTLRCSSQSGHNTVSWYQQALGQGPQFIFQYYREEENGRGNFPPRFSGLQFPNYSSELNVNALELDDSALYLCASSGPVNEQFFGPGTRLTVL.

This chain connects TRBV27 to TRBJ2-4; D may match TRBD1 or TRBD2 (5 bases each). This CDR3 comprises 14 residues. The germline CDR1 and CDR2 sequences are MNHEY and SMNVEV (reference sequence). The V end was cut by 6 bases, the J end by 5 bases, with 14 bases between. CDR3 in DNA: TGTGCCAGCAGCCCGGGACCGGGGCAAAACATTCAGTACTTC. Residues: CASSPGPGQNIQYF.

The CDR3 DNA follows: TGTGCCAGCAGTTTGGAGAATACCTTTACAGATACGCAGTATTTT. This codes for CASSLENTFTDTQYF. The chain has TRBV28 and TRBJ2-3; D unresolved. Germline-derived CDR1 and CDR2 are MDHEN and SYDVKM. The CDR3 contains 15 residues. Trimming pared 3 bases from V and 3 bases from J, leaving 13 bases between.

The rearrangement links TRBV10-1 to TRBJ2-1; D is unclear. The germline gives CDR1 WNHNN, CDR2 SYGVQD (reference sequence). The CDR3 consists of 12 residues. V lost 2 bases to trimming and J lost 10 bases, with 9 bases between them. Here the CDR3 DNA reads TGCGCCAGCAGTGAGCAAGCCGGCGAGCAGTTCTTC. Its translation: CASSEQAGEQFF.

The CDR3 is CASIPLAGWHGELFF. The CDR3 bases are TGTGCCAGCATCCCTCTAGCGGGGTGGCACGGGGAGCTGTTTTTT. V gene TRBV27 combines with J gene TRBJ2-2; 9 bases line up with TRBD2. The V gene end was trimmed by 7 bases and the J gene end by 7 bases; junction bases not matched to a gene: 10. Germline-derived CDR1 and CDR2 are MNHEY and SMNVEV (reference sequence). The CDR3 has 15 residues.

V gene TRBV14 combines with J gene TRBJ2-1; 10 bases agree with TRBD2. Germline CDR1 is SGHDN and CDR2 is FVKESK. The CDR3 spans 17 residues. V gave up 4 bases and J gave up 4 bases; unmatched junction bases: 10. The DNA of the CDR3 is TGTGCCAGCAGCCTTTCCCCCACTAGCGGGGTTTACAATGAGCAGTTCTTC. The encoded protein is CASSLSPTSGVYNEQFF.

The table lists this clone with a few counts. The rearrangement links TRBV28 to TRBJ2-1, with TRBD1 identical over 9 bases. There are 17 residues in the CDR3. V was clipped by 4 bases and J by 4 bases; unmatched bases: 11. Germline V CDR1 and CDR2: MDHEN, SYDVKM. The CDR3 coding sequence is TGTGCCAGCAGTTCCAAGGCTGGACAGGGGTGGTACAATGAGCAGTTCTTC. It codes for CASSSKAGQGWYNEQFF.

J is TRBJ2-7 and V is TRBV7-8, with unresolved D. Germline-derived CDR1 and CDR2 are SGHVS and FQNEAQ. This CDR3 has 20 amino acids. Trimming pared 5 bases from V and 1 base from J, leaving 30 bases between. The chain's CDR3 is CASSLHRTAASPIDSYEQYF. In nucleotides, the CDR3 is TGTGCCAGCAGCCTCCATAGGACGGCGGCGTCGCCCATCGATTCCTACGAGCAGTACTTC.

The CDR3 region is CASSYSSGSLFYEQFF. DNA for the CDR3: TGTGCCAGCAGTTATTCTAGCGGGAGTCTGTTTTATGAGCAGTTCTTC. The chain uses TRBV27 and TRBJ2-1, with 10 nucleotides matching TRBD2. V dropped 4 bases and J dropped 8; count of bases not matched to a gene: 11. CDR3 length: 16 residues. From germline, CDR1 is MNHEY and CDR2 SMNVEV (reference sequence).

The chain employs TRBV5-4 and TRBJ2-7; 11 bases align to TRBD1. This CDR3 spans 15 amino acids. Germline V gene sequence: CDR1 SGHNT, CDR2 YYREEE (reference sequence). Germline trimming cut 1 base from V and 6 bases from J; bases unmatched to any gene: 6. The CDR3 here is CASSLFGQGAFEQYF. The CDR3 bases are TGTGCCAGCAGCTTGTTTGGACAGGGGGCTTTCGAGCAGTACTTC.

This clone was found a few times. This sample includes further DNA sequences coding for the same CDR3. The rearrangement joins TRBV18 to TRBJ2-7; D remains unclear. CDR1 and CDR2 (germline): KGHSH, LQKENI. V lost 3 bases and J lost 3, with 3 bases in between. This CDR3 is built from 11 residues. The CDR3 region is CASSPGYEQYF. Written as DNA, the CDR3 is TGTGCCAGCTCACCGGGCTACGAGCAGTACTTC. The full variable domain, in which reference TRBV18 and TRBJ2-7 provide the parts outside the CDR3, is NAGVMQNPRHLVRRRGQEARLRCSPMKGHSHVYWYRQLPEEGLKFMVYLQKENIIDESGMPKERFSAEFPKEGPSILRIQQVVRGDSAAYFCASSPGYEQYFGPGTRLTVT.

The chain combines TRBV7-9 with TRBJ1-2; 8 nucleotides agree with TRBD1. The CDR3 totals 17 residues. The germline gives CDR1 SEHNR, CDR2 FQNEAQ (reference sequence). With V trimmed by 5 bases and J by 6 bases, 17 bases remained unmatched. The CDR3 is CASSPEPLGRGLDGYTF. The DNA for the CDR3 is TGTGCCAGCAGCCCCGAACCCCTGGGCAGGGGGCTCGATGGCTACACCTTC.

The V gene is TRBV6-1, the J gene TRBJ2-7; D remains ambiguous. The ends were cut back, 3 bases at V and 4 bases at J, with 19 bases in the middle. Germline CDR1 is MNHNS and CDR2 is SASEGT. The CDR3 sequence is 16 residues long. The CDR3 region is CASSDLFSSGEYEQYF. The DNA for the CDR3 is TGTGCCAGCAGTGATCTTTTTTCTTCTGGGGAATACGAGCAGTACTTC.

With respect to this clone: Different DNA sequences within this sample yield the same CDR3. The genes are TRBV27 and TRBJ2-1; TRBD2 aligns across 10 bases. CDR1 is MNHEY and CDR2 is SMNVEV in the germline V gene (reference sequence). This CDR3 is 15 amino acids long. V lost 5 bases, J lost 2 bases, and 3 bases stayed unmatched. The CDR3 bases are TGTGCCAGCAGTCCTGGACTAGCGGCCTACAATGAGCAGTTCTTC. This encodes CASSPGLAAYNEQFF.

The chain combines TRBV5-1 with TRBJ2-1; 7 bases match TRBD1. This CDR3 has 15 residues. Germline trimming cut 4 bases from V and 3 bases from J; bases unmatched to any gene: 7. Germline V gene data show CDR1 as SGHRS and CDR2 as YFSETQ. The CDR3 region has the DNA TGCGCCAGCAGCCCCTGGACAGGCGGCTACAATGAGCAGTTCTTC. Translation: CASSPWTGGYNEQFF.

With regard to this clone: The sample carries other DNA sequences with the same CDR3. V is TRBV10-3 and J is TRBJ2-5; D not certain. Trimming removed 0 bases from V and 5 bases from J, with 7 bases in between. The CDR3 runs to 13 residues. CDR1 and CDR2 (germline): ENHRY, SYGVKD. The CDR3 nucleotides are TGTGCCATCAGTGAGTCTTTCTTGGAGACCCAGTACTTC. This gives the protein CAISESFLETQYF.